The TCR beta chain under discussion was sequenced for a study of radiation and T cells in renal cell carcinoma. Study observations and caveats: Top tumor clonotypes rose in blood 2 weeks post-radiation, then contracted. No pretreatment tumor biopsies were available for baseline clonotypes.

Produced via immunoSEQ multiplex PCR; TCRdb's table is partial and in-frame only. The sample has almost 50,000 clones, 80% seen once. This clone appeared once. Its antigen remains unidentified. CDR1 is LNHDA and CDR2 is SQIVND in the germline V gene (reference sequence). Trimming cost V 5 bases and J 1 base; bases outside gene matches: 7. The CDR3 loop spans 17 amino acids. Time point noted: blood 2 weeks post-SBRT. Treatment described: 15 Gy SBRT to primary tumor, nephrectomy 4 weeks later. Radiation-treated patients gave blood at baseline, week 2 and week 4. This clonotype was obtained from a woman in her sixties or seventies with renal cell carcinoma. The sequenced sample was blood, obtained from a patient whose treatment included radiotherapy and nephrectomy. The chain couples TRBV19 to TRBJ2-2; 10 bases fit TRBD2. The CDR3 DNA sequence: TGTGCCAGTAGTCCTAGAAAGCGGGGGGGGAACACCGGGGAGCTGTTTTTT. This sequence encodes CASSPRKRGGNTGELFF.